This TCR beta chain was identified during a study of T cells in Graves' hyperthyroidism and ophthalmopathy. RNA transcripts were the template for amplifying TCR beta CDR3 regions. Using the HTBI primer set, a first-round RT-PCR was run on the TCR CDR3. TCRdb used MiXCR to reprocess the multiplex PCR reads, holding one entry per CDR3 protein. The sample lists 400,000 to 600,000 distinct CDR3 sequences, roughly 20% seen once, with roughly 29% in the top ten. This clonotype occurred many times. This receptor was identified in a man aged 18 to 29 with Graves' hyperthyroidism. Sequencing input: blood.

In DNA form, the CDR3 reads TGTGCCAGCAGCCCAGATAACTATGGCTACACCTTC. Protein product: CASSPDNYGYTF. The chain combines TRBV6-5 with TRBJ1-2; no clear D gene. The germline V gene has CDR1 MNHEY and CDR2 SVGAGI. The CDR3 totals 12 residues. Trimming stripped 6 bases from V and 1 base from J, with 6 bases between.